This T cell receptor beta chain was sequenced in a study of identical twins. This CDR3 spans 21 amino acids. Trimming took off 2 bases at V and 0 bases at J, with 29 bases between the two ends. Germline values: CDR1 SGHRS, CDR2 YFSETQ. Unique molecular identifiers were present on the cDNA, and a universal primer site came from template switching. Each CDR3 protein is one row after TCRdb ran MiXCR on the 5' RACE reads. Of about 450,000 distinct CDR3 sequences in the sample, about 18% were seen once. This clonotype was sampled from a man aged 45 to 65 in good health. The chain carries TRBV5-1 and TRBJ1-1, with TRBD1 as a possible D gene (5 bases). Sequencing was carried out using naive T cells sorted from blood. The CDR3 DNA reads as TGCGCCAGCAGCTTAAGTCGCAGGGCGCCAGGATCAATAAGCATGAACACTGAAGCTTTCTTT. Amino acids: CASSLSRRAPGSISMNTEAFF.